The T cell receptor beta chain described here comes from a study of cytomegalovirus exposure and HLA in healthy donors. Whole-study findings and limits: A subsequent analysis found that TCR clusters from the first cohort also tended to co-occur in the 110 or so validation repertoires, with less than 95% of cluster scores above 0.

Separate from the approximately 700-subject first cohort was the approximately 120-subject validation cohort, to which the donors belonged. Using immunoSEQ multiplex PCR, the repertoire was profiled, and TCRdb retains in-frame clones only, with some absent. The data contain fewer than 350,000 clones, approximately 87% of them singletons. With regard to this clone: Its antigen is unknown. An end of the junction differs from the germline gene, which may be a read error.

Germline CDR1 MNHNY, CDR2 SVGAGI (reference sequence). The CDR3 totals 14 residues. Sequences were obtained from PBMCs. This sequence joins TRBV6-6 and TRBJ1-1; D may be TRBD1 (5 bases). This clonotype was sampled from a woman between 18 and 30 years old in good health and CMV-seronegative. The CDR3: CASTYPTPQEEAFF. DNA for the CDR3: TGTGCCAGCACTTACCCCACCCCACAGGAAGAAGCTTTCTTT.